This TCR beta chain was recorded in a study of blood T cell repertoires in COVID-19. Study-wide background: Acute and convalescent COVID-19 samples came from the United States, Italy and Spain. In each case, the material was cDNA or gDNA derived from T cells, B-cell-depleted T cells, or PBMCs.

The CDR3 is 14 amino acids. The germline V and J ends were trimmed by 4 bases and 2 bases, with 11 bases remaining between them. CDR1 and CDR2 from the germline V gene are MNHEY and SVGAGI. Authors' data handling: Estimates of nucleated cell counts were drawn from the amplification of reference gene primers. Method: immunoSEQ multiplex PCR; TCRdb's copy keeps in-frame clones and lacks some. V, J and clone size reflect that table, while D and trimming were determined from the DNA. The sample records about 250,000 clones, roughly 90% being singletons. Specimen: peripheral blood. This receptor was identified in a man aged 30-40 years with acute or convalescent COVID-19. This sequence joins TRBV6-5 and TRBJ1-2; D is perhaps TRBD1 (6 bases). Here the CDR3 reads CASSFSTGNYGYTF. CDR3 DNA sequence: TGTGCCAGCAGTTTCTCGACAGGAAACTATGGCTACACCTTC.